A selection of T cell receptor beta chains follows, all from one sample in a study of T cell responses to AZD1222 COVID-19 vaccine. Clones were sequenced by immunoSEQ multiplex PCR, and TCRdb holds only the in-frame ones, with some missing. The sample has approximately 84,000 clones, roughly 90% seen once; the top ten hold roughly 2.3%. Sequencing used peripheral blood, obtained on day 0 of AZD1222 vaccination. These receptors were collected from an adult in good health. Each CDR3 is given without its conserved first and last residue.

>12|TRBV3-1/TRBV3-2
ASSPNRGGYEQY
>12|TRBV7-9
ASSLSREGQPQH
>16|TRBV5-1
ASSPITTSGGINYEQY
>12|TRBV15
ATSRDEGPLGYT
>13|TRBV18
ASSLQGASDNEQF
>13|TRBV27
ASSFLRGRDTEAF
>15|TRBV30
AWSLPRAGGSYNEQF
>13|TRBV7-2
ASSLGLRSANEQF
>14|TRBV4-2
ASSLNVGDTYTEAF
>17|TRBV9
ASSVGDLRAGAFSGELF
>11|TRBV7-2
ASSFQGAETQY
>10|TRBV5-4
ASSLDENEQF
>14|TRBV4-2
ASSQGQGSGANVLT
>13|TRBV21-1
ASSSRDGGNQPQH
>13|TRBV11-2
ASSPGPAKVYEQY
>11|TRBV11-1
ASSGRPYTEAF
>11|TRBV12-3/TRBV12-4
ASSPVGSVGYT
>13|TRBV9
ASSVGTGTTYEQY
>11|TRBV10-2
ASSEGGDYGYT
>13|TRBV14
ASSQKNGINSPLH
>15|TRBV6-6
ASSQLSSGGASDTQY
>14|TRBV12-5
ASGRGLAASSYEQY
>12|TRBV5-1
ASSLGQFSYEQY
>12|TRBV5-8
ASSSRGSYNEQF
>12|TRBV11-2
ASSFWGLRTEAF
>11|TRBV7-2
ASSLALRAGYT
>14|TRBV2
ASSEMEGGGNEKLF
>11|TRBV7-2
ASSRNPSREQY
>13|TRBV3-1/TRBV3-2
ASSQGSGGAYEQY
>13|TRBV18
ASSPQQGENTEAF
>14|TRBV30
ASTLRDRVRTDTQY
>11|TRBV5-4
ASSQGTTDTQY
>20|TRBV4-1
ASSQERIALAGGPRKTDTQY
>12|TRBV5-1
ASSLAGGGNEQF
>11|TRBV10-3
AITKGVGTEAF
>11|TRBV30
AWSARDSSPLH
>11|TRBV9
ASSPGTDSPLH
>11|TRBV10-1
ASSPGPDYEQY
>13|TRBV13
ATYRGRSSYNEQF
>14|TRBV7-6
ASSLAVEGSNYGYT
>15|TRBV27
ASSFSSGTASTDTQY
>16|TRBV5-1
ASSLHPSGTGPGETQY
>12|TRBV6-4
ASSESGGQETQY
>11|TRBV7-2
ASSLEEGVGAF
>14|TRBV11-2
ASSPRRTGVLDEQF
>11|TRBV7-3
ASSLVTYNEQF
>14|TRBV5-6
ASSPGGPLFTDTQY
>13|TRBV5-1
ASSTGGQGNTEAF
>15|TRBV5-4
ASSLFAGQGAKNIQY
>14|TRBV30
AWRFRTGGAGTEAF
>9|TRBV29-1
SVDVGETQY
>13|TRBV3-1/TRBV3-2
ASSQSDSFNSPLH
>12|TRBV11-2
ASSLGGTNEKLF
>13|TRBV2
ASSDQGPALGGYT
>13|TRBV27
ASRRAGGLFNEQF
>8|TRBV20-1
SARGRPQY
>17|TRBV2
ARERDRGRNHLGTDTQY
>12|TRBV9
ASSPGDRNYGYT
>12|TRBV4-1
ASSQVTHSYEQY
>13|TRBV28
ASRPLGGENTEAF